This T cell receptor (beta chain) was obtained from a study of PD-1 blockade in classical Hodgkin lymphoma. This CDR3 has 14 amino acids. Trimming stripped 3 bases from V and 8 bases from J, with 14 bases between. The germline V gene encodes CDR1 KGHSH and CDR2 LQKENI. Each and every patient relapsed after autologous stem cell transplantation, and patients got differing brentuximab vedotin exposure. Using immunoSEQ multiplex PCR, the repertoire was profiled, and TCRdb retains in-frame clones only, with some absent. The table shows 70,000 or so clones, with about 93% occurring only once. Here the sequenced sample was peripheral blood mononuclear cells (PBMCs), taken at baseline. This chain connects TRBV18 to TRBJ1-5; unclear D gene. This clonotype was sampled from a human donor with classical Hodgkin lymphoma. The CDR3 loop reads CASSPGVAREPQHF. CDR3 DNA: TGTGCCAGCTCACCCGGGGTGGCCCGAGAGCCCCAGCATTTT.